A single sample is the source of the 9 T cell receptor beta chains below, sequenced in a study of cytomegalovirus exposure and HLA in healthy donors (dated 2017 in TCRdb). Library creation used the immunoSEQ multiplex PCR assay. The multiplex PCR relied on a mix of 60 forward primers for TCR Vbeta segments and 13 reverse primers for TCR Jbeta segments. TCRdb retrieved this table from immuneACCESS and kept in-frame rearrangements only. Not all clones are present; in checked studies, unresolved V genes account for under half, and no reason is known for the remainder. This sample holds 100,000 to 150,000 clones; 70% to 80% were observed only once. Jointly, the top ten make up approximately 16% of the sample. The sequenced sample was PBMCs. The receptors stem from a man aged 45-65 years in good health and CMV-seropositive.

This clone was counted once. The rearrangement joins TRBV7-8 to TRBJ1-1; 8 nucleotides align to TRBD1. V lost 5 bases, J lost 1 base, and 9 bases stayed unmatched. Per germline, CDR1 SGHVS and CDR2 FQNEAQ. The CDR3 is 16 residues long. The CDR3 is CASSLGQGERNTEAFF. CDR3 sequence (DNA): TGTGCCAGCAGCCTCGGACAGGGAGAACGGAACACTGAAGCTTTCTTT.

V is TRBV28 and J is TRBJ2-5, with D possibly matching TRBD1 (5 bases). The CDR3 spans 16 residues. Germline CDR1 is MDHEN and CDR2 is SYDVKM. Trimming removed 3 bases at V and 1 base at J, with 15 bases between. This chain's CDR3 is CASSFSGVGRQETQYF. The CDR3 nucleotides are TGTGCCAGCAGTTTCTCCGGAGTGGGGCGCCAAGAGACCCAGTACTTC.

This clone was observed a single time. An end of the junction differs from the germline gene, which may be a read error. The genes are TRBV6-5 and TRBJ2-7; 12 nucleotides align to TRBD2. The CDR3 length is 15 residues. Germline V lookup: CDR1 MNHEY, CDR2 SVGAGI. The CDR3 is CASRITSGGSYEQHF. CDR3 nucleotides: TGTGCCAGTAGGATTACTAGCGGGGGGTCCTACGAGCAGCACTTC.

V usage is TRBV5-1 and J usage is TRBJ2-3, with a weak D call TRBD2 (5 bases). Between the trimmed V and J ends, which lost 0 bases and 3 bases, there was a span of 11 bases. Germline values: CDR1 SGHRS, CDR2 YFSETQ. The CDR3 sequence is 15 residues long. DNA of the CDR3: TGCGCCAGCAGCTTGGAGAGGGAACGGACAGATACGCAGTATTTT. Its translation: CASSLERERTDTQYF.

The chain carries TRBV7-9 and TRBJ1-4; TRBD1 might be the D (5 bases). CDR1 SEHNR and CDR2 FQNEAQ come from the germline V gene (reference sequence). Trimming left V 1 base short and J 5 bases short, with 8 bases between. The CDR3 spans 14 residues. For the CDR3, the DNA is TGTGCCAGCAGCTTAGTGGGGGGAAATGAAAAACTGTTTTTT. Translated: CASSLVGGNEKLFF.

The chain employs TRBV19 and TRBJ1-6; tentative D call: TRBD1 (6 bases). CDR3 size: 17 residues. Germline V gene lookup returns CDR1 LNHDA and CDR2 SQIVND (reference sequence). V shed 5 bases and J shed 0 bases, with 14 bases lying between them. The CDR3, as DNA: TGTGCCAGTAGTTCCAGGACAGAGAGCTCCTATAATTCACCCCTCCACTTT. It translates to CASSSRTESSYNSPLHF.

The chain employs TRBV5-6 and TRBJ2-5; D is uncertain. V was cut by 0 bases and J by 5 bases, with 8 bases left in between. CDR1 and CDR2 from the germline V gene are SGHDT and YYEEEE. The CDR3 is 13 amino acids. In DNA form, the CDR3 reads TGTGCCAGCAGCTTGGGGCTCCTGGAGACCCAGTACTTC. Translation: CASSLGLLETQYF. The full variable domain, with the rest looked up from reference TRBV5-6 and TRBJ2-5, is DAGVTQSPTHLIKTRGQQVTLRCSPKSGHDTVSWYQQALGQGPQFIFQYYEEEERQRGNFPDRFSGHQFPNYSSELNVNALLLGDSALYLCASSLGLLETQYFGPGTRLLVL.

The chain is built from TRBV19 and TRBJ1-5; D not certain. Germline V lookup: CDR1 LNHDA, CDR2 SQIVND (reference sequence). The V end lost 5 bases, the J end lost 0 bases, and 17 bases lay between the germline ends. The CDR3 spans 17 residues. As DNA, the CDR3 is TGTGCCAGTAGTGCACCTTCGGCGGACTATAGCAATCAGCCCCAGCATTTT. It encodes CASSAPSADYSNQPQHF.

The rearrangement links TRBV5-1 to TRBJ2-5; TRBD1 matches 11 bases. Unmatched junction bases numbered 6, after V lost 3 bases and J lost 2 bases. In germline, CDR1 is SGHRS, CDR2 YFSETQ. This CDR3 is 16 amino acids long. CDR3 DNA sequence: TGCGCCAGCAGCTGGGGGGACAGGGGGTTTCAAGAGACCCAGTACTTC. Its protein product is CASSWGDRGFQETQYF.